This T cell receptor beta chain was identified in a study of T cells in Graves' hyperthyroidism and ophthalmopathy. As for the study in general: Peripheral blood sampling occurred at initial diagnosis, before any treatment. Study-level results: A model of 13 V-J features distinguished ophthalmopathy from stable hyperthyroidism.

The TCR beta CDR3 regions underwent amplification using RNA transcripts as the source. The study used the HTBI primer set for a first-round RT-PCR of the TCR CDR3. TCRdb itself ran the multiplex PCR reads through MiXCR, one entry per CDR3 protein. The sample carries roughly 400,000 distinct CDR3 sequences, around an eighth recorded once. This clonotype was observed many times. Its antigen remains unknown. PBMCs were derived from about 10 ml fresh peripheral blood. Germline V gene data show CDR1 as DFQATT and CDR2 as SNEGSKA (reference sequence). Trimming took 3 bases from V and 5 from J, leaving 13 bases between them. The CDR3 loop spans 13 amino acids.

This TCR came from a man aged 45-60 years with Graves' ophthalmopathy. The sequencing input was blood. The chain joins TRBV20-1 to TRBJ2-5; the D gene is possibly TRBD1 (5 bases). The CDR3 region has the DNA TGCAGTGCTAGTTGGATTCACAGGGAGACCCAGTACTTC. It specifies CSASWIHRETQYF.